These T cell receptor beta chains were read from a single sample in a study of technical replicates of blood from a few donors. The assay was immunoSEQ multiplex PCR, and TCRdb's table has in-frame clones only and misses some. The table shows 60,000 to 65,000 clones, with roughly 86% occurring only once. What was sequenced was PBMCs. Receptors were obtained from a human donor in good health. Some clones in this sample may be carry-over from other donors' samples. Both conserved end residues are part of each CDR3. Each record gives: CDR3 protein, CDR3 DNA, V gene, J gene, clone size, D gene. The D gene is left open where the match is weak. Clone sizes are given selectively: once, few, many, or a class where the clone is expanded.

CDR3: CASRAHRGQYEKLFF
DNA: TGTGCCAGTAGGGCCCACAGGGGACAGTATGAAAAACTGTTTTTT
V: TRBV19
J: TRBJ1-4
size: -
D: TRBD1

CDR3: CASVPGGDNQPQHF
DNA: TGTGCCAGCGTCCCGGGTGGTGACAATCAGCCCCAGCATTTT
V: TRBV19
J: TRBJ1-5
size: -
D: -

CDR3: CASRQGQGGETQYF
DNA: TGCGCCAGCAGACAAGGACAGGGAGGAGAGACCCAGTACTTC
V: TRBV5-1
J: TRBJ2-5
size: -
D: TRBD1

CDR3: CASSRIRDTEAFF
DNA: TGTGCCAGCAGCCGTATTCGGGACACTGAAGCTTTCTTT
V: TRBV7-6
J: TRBJ1-1
size: -
D: -

CDR3: CASRGQGDQETQYF
DNA: TGTGCCAGCAGGGGACAGGGGGACCAAGAGACCCAGTACTTC
V: TRBV13
J: TRBJ2-5
size: -
D: TRBD1

CDR3: CAISDPVNSGSSYEQYF
DNA: TGTGCCATCAGTGACCCAGTAAATAGCGGGAGCTCCTACGAGCAGTACTTC
V: TRBV10-3
J: TRBJ2-7
size: -
D: TRBD2

CDR3: CASSVRTGQGNIRQPQHF
DNA: TGTGCCAGCAGTGTAAGAACGGGACAGGGCAATATTAGGCAGCCCCAGCATTTT
V: TRBV6-1
J: TRBJ1-5
size: -
D: TRBD1

CDR3: CASSLEAGKASNYGYTF
DNA: TGTGCCAGCAGCTTAGAGGCAGGGAAGGCCTCTAACTATGGCTACACCTTC
V: TRBV11-2
J: TRBJ1-2
size: -
D: -

CDR3: CSAGQGDTGELFF
DNA: TGCAGCGCAGGACAGGGGGACACCGGGGAGCTGTTTTTT
V: TRBV29-1
J: TRBJ2-2
size: few
D: TRBD1

CDR3: CASSFTVGLSYNEQFF
DNA: TGTGCCAGCAGCTTTACGGTGGGCCTCTCCTACAATGAGCAGTTCTTC
V: TRBV5-8
J: TRBJ2-1
size: -
D: -

CDR3: CASSGGQGTSTGELFF
DNA: TGCGCCAGCAGCGGGGGACAGGGGACGAGCACCGGGGAGCTGTTTTTT
V: TRBV5-1
J: TRBJ2-2
size: -
D: TRBD1

CDR3: CASSAYGGPNEKLFF
DNA: TGTGCCAGCAGCGCCTACGGGGGTCCTAATGAAAAACTGTTTTTT
V: TRBV9
J: TRBJ1-4
size: -
D: -

CDR3: CASSLGLAEDTQYF
DNA: TGTGCCAGCAGCTTAGGGCTAGCGGAGGATACGCAGTATTTT
V: TRBV7-3
J: TRBJ2-3
size: once
D: TRBD2

CDR3: CASITQGDYGYTF
DNA: TGTGCCAGTATCACACAGGGGGATTATGGCTACACCTTC
V: TRBV19
J: TRBJ1-2
size: -
D: TRBD1

CDR3: CASSPRTGRETQYF
DNA: TGTGCCAGCAGTCCCCGGACAGGGAGGGAGACCCAGTACTTC
V: TRBV28
J: TRBJ2-5
size: -
D: TRBD1

CDR3: CAWSPGSQGTQYF
DNA: TGTGCCTGGAGCCCCGGGTCTCAAGGGACCCAGTACTTC
V: TRBV30
J: TRBJ2-5
size: -
D: -

CDR3: CASTTLPGGRSGNTIYF
DNA: TGTGCCAGCACCACACTCCCAGGGGGCCGCTCTGGAAACACCATATATTTT
V: TRBV7-6
J: TRBJ1-3
size: -
D: TRBD1

CDR3: CASSSGGRSTYNSPLHF
DNA: TGTGCCAGCAGTTCTGGGGGGAGGAGCACCTATAATTCACCCCTCCACTTT
V: TRBV7-9
J: TRBJ1-6
size: -
D: -

CDR3: CASSQVRWETQYF
DNA: TGCGCCAGCAGCCAAGTGCGGTGGGAGACCCAGTACTTC
V: TRBV4-3
J: TRBJ2-5
size: -
D: -

CDR3: CASSGTGPPTEAFF
DNA: TGTGCCAGCAGCGGGACAGGCCCCCCCACTGAAGCTTTCTTT
V: TRBV5-4
J: TRBJ1-1
size: -
D: TRBD1

CDR3: CASSVADGRGPDTQYF
DNA: TGTGCCAGCAGCGTAGCGGACGGGAGGGGCCCAGATACGCAGTATTTT
V: TRBV9
J: TRBJ2-3
size: -
D: TRBD2

CDR3: CASSGGTPGEKLFF
DNA: TGTGCCAGTAGTGGCGGGACCCCGGGGGAAAAACTGTTTTTT
V: TRBV19
J: TRBJ1-4
size: -
D: -

CDR3: CASSTSGRATRGETQYF
DNA: TGTGCCAGCAGCACAAGCGGGAGAGCTACCAGGGGAGAGACCCAGTACTTC
V: TRBV9
J: TRBJ2-5
size: -
D: TRBD2

CDR3: CASSLAGTFYEQYF
DNA: TGTGCCAGCAGCTTAGCCGGGACATTTTACGAGCAGTACTTC
V: TRBV11-2
J: TRBJ2-7
size: -
D: -

CDR3: CASSDSGLAGVWFF
DNA: TGTGCCAGCAGTGATTCAGGCCTAGCGGGGGTCTGGTTCTTC
V: TRBV6-1
J: TRBJ2-1
size: once
D: TRBD2

CDR3: CASRGAWSSYEQYF
DNA: TGTGCCAGCAGAGGGGCCTGGAGCTCCTACGAGCAGTACTTC
V: TRBV6-6
J: TRBJ2-7
size: -
D: -

CDR3: CASPMGQTYEQYF
DNA: TGTGCCAGCCCCATGGGGCAGACCTACGAGCAGTACTTC
V: TRBV5-5
J: TRBJ2-7
size: -
D: -